These 2 T cell receptor beta chains originate from one sample sequenced in a study of T cells after yellow fever vaccination (dated 2019 in TCRdb). According to the study, the label for this sample's treatment or condition signals: live attenuated yellow fever vaccine strain. Library creation used 5' RACE. Data came from an Illumina HiSeq 2500. TCRdb cleaned the public reads at Q25 with fastp, built clones with MiXCR and kept in-frame beta chains. Each entry is one CDR3 protein sequence, shown with its most common DNA and genes. A total of 500,000 to 650,000 distinct CDR3 sequences appear in this sample, 10% to 15% of them only once. More than 12% of the sample is in the top ten clones. This sample comprised PBMCs, obtained on the day of the yellow fever booster vaccination. The receptors derive from a man aged 30-40 years who received the YFV17D yellow fever vaccine.

The V call is TRBV7-6, the J call TRBJ2-5, with a tentative D call TRBD2 (5 bases). This CDR3 spans 13 amino acids. V gave up 4 bases and J gave up 7 bases, with 13 bases separating them. Germline CDR1 and CDR2: SGHVS and FNYEAQ. CDR3 bases: TGTGCCAGCAGCTCGGATTACCGGGGGACCCAGTACTTC. Translation gives CASSSDYRGTQYF.

This rearrangement joins TRBV18 to TRBJ1-1; D is unresolved. This CDR3 comprises 16 residues. V shed 2 bases and J shed 7 bases, with 20 bases lying between them. Per the germline V gene, CDR1 is KGHSH and CDR2 is LQKENI. The CDR3: CASSPRMQASEVEAFF. The CDR3 bases are TGTGCCAGCTCACCAAGGATGCAGGCGAGCGAAGTTGAAGCTTTCTTT.